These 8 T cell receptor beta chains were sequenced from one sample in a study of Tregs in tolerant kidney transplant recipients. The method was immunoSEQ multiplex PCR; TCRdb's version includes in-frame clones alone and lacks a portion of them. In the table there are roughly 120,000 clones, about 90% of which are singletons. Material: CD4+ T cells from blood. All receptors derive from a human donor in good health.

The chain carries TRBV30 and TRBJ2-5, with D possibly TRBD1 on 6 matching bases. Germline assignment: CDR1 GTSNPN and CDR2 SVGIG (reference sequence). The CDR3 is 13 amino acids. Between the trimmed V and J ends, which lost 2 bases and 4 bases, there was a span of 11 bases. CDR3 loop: CAWSFRGSETQYF. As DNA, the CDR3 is TGTGCCTGGAGTTTCAGGGGTTCAGAGACCCAGTACTTC.

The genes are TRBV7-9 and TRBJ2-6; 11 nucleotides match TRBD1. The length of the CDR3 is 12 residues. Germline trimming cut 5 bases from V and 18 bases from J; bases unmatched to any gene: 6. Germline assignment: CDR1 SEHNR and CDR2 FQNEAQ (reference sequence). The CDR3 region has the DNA TGTGCCAGCAGCCGCGCGGACAGGGGGCGGACTTTC. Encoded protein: CASSRADRGRTF.

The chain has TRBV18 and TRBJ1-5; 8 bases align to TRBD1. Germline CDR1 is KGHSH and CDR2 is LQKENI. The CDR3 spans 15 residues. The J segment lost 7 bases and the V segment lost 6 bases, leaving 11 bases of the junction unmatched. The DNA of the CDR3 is TGTGCCAGCTCGCATGGACAGGGACTAGGCCAGCCCCAGCATTTT. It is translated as CASSHGQGLGQPQHF.

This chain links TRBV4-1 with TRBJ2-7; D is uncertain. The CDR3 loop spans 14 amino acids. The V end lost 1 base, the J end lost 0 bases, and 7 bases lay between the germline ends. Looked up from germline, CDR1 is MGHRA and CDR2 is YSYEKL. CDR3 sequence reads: CASSQAEVSYEQYF. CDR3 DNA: TGCGCCAGCAGCCAAGCCGAGGTCTCCTACGAGCAGTACTTC.

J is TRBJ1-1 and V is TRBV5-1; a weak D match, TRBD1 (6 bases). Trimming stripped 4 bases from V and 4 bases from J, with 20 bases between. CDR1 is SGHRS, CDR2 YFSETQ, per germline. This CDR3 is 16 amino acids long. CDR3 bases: TGCGCCAGCAGCCTAACCCCGATACAGGGAGGCACTGAAGCTTTCTTT. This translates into CASSLTPIQGGTEAFF.

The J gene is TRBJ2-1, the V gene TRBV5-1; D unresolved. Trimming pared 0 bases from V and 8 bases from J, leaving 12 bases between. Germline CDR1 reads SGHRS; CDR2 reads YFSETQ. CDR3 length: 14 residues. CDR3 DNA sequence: TGCGCCAGCAGCTTGGAGCGCGGAATCCATGAGCAGTTCTTC. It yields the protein CASSLERGIHEQFF.

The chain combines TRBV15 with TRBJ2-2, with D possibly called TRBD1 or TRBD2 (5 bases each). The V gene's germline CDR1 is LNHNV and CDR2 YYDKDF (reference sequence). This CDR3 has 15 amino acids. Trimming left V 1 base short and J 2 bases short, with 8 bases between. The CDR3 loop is CATSRGDGNTGELFF. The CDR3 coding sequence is TGTGCCACCAGCAGAGGGGACGGCAACACCGGGGAGCTGTTTTTT.

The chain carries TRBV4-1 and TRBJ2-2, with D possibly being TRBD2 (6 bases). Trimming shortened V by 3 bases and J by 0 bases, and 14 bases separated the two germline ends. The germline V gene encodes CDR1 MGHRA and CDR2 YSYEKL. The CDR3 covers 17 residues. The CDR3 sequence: CASSHPMGGANTGELFF. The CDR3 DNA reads TGCGCCAGCAGCCATCCGATGGGGGGAGCGAACACCGGGGAGCTGTTTTTT.